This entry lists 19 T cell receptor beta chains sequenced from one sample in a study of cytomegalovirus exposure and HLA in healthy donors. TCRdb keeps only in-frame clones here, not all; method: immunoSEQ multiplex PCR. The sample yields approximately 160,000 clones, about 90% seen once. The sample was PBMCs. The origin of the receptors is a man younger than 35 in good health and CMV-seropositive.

The CDR3 loop is CASSYAGDTQYF. The CDR3 bases are TGTGCCAGCAGCTACGCAGGGGATACGCAGTATTTT. The chain uses TRBV13 and TRBJ2-3, with D perhaps matching TRBD1 (5 bases). The CDR3 is made up of 12 amino acids. Germline V gene data show CDR1 as PRHDT and CDR2 as FYEKMQ (reference sequence). V lost 4 bases, J lost 6 bases, and 8 bases lay in between.

The CDR3: CASSADRGGNWEQYF. The CDR3 DNA sequence: TGTGCCAGCAGCGCGGACAGGGGGGGTAACTGGGAGCAGTACTTC. The chain recombines TRBV5-4 with TRBJ2-7, with 10 bases identical to TRBD1. Germline V CDR1 and CDR2: SGHNT, YYREEE (reference sequence). The CDR3 loop spans 15 amino acids. V shed 4 bases, J shed 7 bases, and the junction held 11 bases outside the gene matches.

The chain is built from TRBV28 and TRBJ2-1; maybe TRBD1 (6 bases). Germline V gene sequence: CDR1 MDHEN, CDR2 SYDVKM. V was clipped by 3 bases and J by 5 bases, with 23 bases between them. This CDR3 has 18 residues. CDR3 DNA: TGTGCCAGCAGTTTGGTTTTAGGGTTGGGGGCGCTGGACAATGAGCAGTTCTTC. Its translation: CASSLVLGLGALDNEQFF.

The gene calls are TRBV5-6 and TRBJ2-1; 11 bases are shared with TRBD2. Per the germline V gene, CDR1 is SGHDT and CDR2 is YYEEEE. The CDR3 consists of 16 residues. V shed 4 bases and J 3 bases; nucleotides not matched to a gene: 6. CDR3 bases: TGTGCCAGCAGCCCCCCCCTAGCGGGAGGCTACAATGAGCAGTTCTTC. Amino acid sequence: CASSPPLAGGYNEQFF.

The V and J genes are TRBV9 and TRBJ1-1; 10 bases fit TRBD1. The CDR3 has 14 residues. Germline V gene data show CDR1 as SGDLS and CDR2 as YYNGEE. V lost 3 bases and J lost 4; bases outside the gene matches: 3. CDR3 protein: CASSAGQGSTEAFF. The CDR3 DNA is TGTGCCAGCAGCGCGGGACAGGGGAGCACTGAAGCTTTCTTT.

CDR3 in DNA: TGTGCCACCAGCAGAGATAGAGGACTAGCGGAGCAAGAGACCCAGTACTTC. Translation gives CATSRDRGLAEQETQYF. The chain combines TRBV15 with TRBJ2-5; 10 nucleotides align to TRBD2. Germline CDR1 is LNHNV and CDR2 is YYDKDF (reference sequence). CDR3 length equals 17 residues. V was clipped by 0 bases and J by 2 bases; unmatched bases: 6.

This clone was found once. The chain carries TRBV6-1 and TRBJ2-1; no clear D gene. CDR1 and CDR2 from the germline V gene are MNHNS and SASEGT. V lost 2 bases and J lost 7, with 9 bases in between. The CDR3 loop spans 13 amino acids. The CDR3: CASSETARNEQFF. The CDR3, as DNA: TGTGCCAGCAGTGAAACCGCGAGAAATGAGCAGTTCTTC.

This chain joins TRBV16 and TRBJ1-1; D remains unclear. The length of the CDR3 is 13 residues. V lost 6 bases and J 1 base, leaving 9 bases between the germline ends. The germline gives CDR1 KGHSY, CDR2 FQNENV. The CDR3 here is CASSQMANTEAFF. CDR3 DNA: TGTGCCAGCAGTCAAATGGCGAACACTGAAGCTTTCTTT.

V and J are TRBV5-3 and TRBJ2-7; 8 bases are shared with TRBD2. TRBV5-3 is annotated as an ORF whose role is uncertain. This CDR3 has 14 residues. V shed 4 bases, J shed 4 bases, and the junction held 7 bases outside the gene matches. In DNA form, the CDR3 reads TGTGCCAGAAGCAGAGCGGGAGATCTTTACGAGCAGTACTTC. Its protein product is CARSRAGDLYEQYF.

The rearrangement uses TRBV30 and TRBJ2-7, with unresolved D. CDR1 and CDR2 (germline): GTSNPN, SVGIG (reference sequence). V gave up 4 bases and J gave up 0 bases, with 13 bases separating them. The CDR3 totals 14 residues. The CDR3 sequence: CAWTGLVDSYEQYF. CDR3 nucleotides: TGTGCCTGGACCGGGTTAGTAGACTCCTACGAGCAGTACTTC.

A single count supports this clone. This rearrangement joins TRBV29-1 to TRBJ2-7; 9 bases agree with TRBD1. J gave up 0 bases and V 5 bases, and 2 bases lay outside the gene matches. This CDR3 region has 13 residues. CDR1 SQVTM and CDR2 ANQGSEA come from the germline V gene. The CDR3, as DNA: TGCAGCGTTCGGACAGGGGCCTCCTACGAGCAGTACTTC. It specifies CSVRTGASYEQYF.

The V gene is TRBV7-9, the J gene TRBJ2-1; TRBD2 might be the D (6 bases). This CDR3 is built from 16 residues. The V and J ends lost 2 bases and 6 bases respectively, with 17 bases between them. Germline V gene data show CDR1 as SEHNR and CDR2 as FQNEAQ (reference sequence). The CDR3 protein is CASSLISGDLGNEQFF. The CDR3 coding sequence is TGTGCCAGCAGCTTAATTTCGGGGGACTTAGGCAATGAGCAGTTCTTC.

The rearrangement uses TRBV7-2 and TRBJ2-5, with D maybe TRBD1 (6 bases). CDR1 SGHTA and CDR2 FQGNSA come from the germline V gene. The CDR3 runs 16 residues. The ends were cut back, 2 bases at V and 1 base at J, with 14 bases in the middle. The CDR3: CASSLTPDRSQETQYF. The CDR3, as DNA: TGTGCCAGCAGCTTAACTCCGGACAGAAGCCAAGAGACCCAGTACTTC.

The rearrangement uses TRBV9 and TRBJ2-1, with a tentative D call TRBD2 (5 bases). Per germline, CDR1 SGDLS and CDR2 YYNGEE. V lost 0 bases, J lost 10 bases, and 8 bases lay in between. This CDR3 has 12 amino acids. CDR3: CASSVGGQEQFF. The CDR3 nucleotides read TGTGCCAGCAGCGTAGGAGGGCAGGAGCAGTTCTTC.

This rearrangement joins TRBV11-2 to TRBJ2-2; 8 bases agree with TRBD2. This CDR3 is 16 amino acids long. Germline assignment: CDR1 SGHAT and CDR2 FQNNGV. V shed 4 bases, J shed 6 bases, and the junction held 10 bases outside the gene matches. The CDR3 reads CASSSRAGEVAGELFF. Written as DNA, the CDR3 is TGTGCCAGCAGCTCCCGAGCGGGAGAAGTTGCCGGGGAGCTGTTTTTT.

CDR3 region: CASSLRAGGYEQYF. Here the CDR3 DNA reads TGTGCCAGCAGCTTAAGAGCGGGAGGCTACGAGCAGTACTTC. This chain uses TRBV7-6 with TRBJ2-7; 9 positions agree with TRBD2. The junction had 2 bases not matched to a gene; V was cut back by 2 bases and J by 3 bases. CDR3 length: 14 residues. Germline CDR1 reads SGHVS; CDR2 reads FNYEAQ. Complete variable domain (other parts from reference TRBV7-6 and TRBJ2-7): GAGVSQSPRYKVTKRGQDVALRCDPISGHVSLYWYRQALGQGPEFLTYFNYEAQQDKSGLPNDRFSAERPEGSISTLTIQRTEQRDSAMYRCASSLRAGGYEQYFGPGTRLTVT.

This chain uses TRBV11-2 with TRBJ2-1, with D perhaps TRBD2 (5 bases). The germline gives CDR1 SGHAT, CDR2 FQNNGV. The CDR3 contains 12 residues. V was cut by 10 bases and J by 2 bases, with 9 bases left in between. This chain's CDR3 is CAIEGPYNEQFF. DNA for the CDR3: TGTGCCATCGAGGGCCCCTACAATGAGCAGTTCTTC. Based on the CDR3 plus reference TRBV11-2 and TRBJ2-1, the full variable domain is EAGVAQSPRYKIIEKRQSVAFWCNPISGHATLYWYQQILGQGPKLLIQFQNNGVVDDSQLPKDRFSAERLKGVDSTLKIQPAKLEDSAVYLCAIEGPYNEQFFGPGTRLTVL.

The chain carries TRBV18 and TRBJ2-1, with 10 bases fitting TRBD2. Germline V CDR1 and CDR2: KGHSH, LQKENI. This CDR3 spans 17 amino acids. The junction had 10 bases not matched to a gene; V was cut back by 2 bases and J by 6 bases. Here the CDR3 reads CASSPKASGRPSNEQFF. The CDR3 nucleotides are TGTGCCAGCTCACCAAAGGCTAGCGGGAGACCCTCCAATGAGCAGTTCTTC. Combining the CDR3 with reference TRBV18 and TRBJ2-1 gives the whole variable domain NAGVMQNPRHLVRRRGQEARLRCSPMKGHSHVYWYRQLPEEGLKFMVYLQKENIIDESGMPKERFSAEFPKEGPSILRIQQVVRGDSAAYFCASSPKASGRPSNEQFFGPGTRLTVL.

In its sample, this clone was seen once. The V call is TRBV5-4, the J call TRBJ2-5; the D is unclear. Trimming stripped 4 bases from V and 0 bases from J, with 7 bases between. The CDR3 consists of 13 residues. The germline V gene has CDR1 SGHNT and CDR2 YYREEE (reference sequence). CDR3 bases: TGTGCCAGCAGCCCCGACAACCAAGAGACCCAGTACTTC. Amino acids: CASSPDNQETQYF.